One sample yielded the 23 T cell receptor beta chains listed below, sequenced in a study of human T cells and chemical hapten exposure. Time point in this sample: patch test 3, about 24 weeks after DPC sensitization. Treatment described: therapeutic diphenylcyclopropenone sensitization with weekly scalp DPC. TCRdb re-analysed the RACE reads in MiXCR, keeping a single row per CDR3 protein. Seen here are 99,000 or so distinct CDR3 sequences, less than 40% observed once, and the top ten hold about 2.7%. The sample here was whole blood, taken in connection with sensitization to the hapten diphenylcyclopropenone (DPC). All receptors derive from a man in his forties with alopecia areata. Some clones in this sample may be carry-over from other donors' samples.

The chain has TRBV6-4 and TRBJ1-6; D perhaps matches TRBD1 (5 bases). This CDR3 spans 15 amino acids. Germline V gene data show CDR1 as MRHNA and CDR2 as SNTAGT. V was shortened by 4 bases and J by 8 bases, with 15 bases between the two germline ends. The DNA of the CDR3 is TGTGCCAGCAGTGCCCTTGGCAGGGACTATTCACCCCTCCACTTT. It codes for CASSALGRDYSPLHF.

Here the CDR3 reads CASSFSEPGPQETQYF. The CDR3, as DNA: TGTGCCAGCAGTTTCTCTGAACCGGGACCCCAAGAGACCCAGTACTTC. The rearrangement joins TRBV12-3 or TRBV12-4 to TRBJ2-5; D could derive from TRBD1 or TRBD2 (5 bases each). V lost 3 bases to trimming and J lost 1 base, with 15 bases between them. This CDR3 contains 16 residues.

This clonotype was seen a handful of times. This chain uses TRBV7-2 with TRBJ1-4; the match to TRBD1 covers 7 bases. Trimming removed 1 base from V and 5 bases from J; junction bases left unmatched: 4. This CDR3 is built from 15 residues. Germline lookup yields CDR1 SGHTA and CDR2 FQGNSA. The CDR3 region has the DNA TGTGCCAGCAGCTTAGGGGACAGAGTAAATGAAAAACTGTTTTTT. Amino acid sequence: CASSLGDRVNEKLFF. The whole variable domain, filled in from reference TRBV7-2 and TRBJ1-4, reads GAGVSQSPSNKVTEKGKDVELRCDPISGHTALYWYRQSLGQGLEFLIYFQGNSAPDKSGLPSDRFSAERTGGSVSTLTIQRTQQEDSAVYLCASSLGDRVNEKLFFGSGTQLSVL.

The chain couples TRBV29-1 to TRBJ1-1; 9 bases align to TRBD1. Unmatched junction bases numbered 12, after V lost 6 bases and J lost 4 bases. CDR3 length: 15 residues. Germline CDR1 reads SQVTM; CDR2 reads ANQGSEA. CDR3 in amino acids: CSVRTGVGLSTEAFF. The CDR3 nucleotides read TGCAGCGTGCGGACAGGGGTAGGTTTGAGCACTGAAGCTTTCTTT. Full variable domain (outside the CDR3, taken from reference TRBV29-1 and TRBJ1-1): SAVISQKPSRDICQRGTSLTIQCQVDSQVTMMFWYRQQPGQSLTLIATANQGSEATYESGFVIDKFPISRPNLTFSTLTVSNMSPEDSSIYLCSVRTGVGLSTEAFFGQGTRLTVV.

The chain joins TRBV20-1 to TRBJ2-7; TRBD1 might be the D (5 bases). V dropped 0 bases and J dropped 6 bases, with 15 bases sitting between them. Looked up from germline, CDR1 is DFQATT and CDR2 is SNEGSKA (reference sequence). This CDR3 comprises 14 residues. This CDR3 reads CSARDETGRFEQYF. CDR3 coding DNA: TGCAGTGCTAGAGATGAAACAGGTCGGTTCGAGCAGTACTTC.

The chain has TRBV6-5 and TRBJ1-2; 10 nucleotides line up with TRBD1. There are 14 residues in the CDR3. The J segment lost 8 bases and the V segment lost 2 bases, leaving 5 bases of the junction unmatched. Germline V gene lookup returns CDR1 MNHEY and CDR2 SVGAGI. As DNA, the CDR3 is TGTGCCAGCAGTTACCTAGACAGGGGGCCCGGCTACACCTTC. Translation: CASSYLDRGPGYTF.

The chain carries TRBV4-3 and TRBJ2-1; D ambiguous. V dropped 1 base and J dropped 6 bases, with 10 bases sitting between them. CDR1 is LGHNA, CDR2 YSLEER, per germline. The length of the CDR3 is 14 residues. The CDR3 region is CASSQGGRINEQFF. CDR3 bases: TGCGCCAGCAGCCAAGGCGGCCGGATCAATGAGCAGTTCTTC.

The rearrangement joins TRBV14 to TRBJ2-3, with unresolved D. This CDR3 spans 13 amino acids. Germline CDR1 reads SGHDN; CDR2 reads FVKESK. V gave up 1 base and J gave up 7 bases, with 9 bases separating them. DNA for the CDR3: TGTGCCAGCAGCCAAGTGATTGGACATACGCAGTATTTT. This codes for CASSQVIGHTQYF.

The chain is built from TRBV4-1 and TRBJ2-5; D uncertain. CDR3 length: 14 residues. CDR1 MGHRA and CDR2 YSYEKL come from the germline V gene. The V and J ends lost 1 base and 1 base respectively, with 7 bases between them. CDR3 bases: TGCGCCAGCAGCCAAGGACTCATCCAAGAGACCCAGTACTTC. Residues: CASSQGLIQETQYF.

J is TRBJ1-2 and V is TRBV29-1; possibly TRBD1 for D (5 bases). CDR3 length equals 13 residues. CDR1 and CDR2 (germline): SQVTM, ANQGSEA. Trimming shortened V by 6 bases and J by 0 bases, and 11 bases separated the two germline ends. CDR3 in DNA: TGCAGCGTAGCGGGACTCGCTAACTATGGCTACACCTTC. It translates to CSVAGLANYGYTF.

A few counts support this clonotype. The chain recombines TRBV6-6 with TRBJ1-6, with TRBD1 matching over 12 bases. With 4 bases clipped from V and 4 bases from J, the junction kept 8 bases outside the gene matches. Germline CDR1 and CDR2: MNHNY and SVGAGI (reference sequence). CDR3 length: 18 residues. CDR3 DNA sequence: TGTGCCAGCAGTTCCCCCGGGACAGGGGGCCTTTATAATTCACCCCTCCACTTT. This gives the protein CASSSPGTGGLYNSPLHF.

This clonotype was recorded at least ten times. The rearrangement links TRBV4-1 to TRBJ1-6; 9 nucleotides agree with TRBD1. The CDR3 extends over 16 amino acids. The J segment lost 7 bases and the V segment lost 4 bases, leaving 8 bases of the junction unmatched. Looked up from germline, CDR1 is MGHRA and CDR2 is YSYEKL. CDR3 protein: CASSPQGANLNSPLHF. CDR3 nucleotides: TGCGCCAGCAGCCCACAGGGGGCGAATCTAAATTCACCCCTCCACTTT.

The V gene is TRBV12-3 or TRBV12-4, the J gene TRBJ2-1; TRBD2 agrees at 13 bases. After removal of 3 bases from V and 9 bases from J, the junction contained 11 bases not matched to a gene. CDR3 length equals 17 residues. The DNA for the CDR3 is TGTGCCAGCAGTTTTGGGGGAGGACTAGCGGGAGTTTTTGAGCAGTTCTTC. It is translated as CASSFGGGLAGVFEQFF.

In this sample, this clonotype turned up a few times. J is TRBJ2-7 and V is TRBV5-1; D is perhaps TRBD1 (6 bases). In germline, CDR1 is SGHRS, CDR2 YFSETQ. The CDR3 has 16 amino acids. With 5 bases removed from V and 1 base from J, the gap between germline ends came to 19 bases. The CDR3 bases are TGCGCCAGCAGTTACCTGCGACAGGTGGTTTCCTACGAGCAGTACTTC. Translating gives CASSYLRQVVSYEQYF.

As DNA, the CDR3 is TGCAGTGCTCCCATAGCGGGAGCCAGGGGGTACCAAGAGACCCAGTACTTC. Translated: CSAPIAGARGYQETQYF. The chain couples TRBV20-1 to TRBJ2-5; 9 nucleotides agree with TRBD2. The germline gives CDR1 DFQATT, CDR2 SNEGSKA (reference sequence). There are 17 residues in the CDR3. V dropped 5 bases and J dropped 0; count of bases not matched to a gene: 13.

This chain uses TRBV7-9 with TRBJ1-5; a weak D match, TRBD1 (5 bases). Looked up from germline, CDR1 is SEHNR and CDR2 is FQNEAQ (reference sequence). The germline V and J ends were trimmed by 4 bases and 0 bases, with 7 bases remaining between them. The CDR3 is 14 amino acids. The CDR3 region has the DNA TGTGCCAGCAGCTCACAGGATAGCAATCAGCCCCAGCATTTT. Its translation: CASSSQDSNQPQHF.

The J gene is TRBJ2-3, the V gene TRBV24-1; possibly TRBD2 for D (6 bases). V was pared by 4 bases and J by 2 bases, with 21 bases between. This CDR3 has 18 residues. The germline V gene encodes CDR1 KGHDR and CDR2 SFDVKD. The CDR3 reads CATSDNPVTSGDTDTQYF. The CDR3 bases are TGTGCCACCAGTGACAACCCCGTGACGTCGGGGGACACAGATACGCAGTATTTT.

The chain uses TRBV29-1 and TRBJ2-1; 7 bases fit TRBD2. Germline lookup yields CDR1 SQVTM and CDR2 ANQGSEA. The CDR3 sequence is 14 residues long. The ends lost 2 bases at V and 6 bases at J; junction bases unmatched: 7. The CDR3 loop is CSVEPGLRSNEQFF. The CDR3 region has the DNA TGCAGCGTTGAACCGGGACTAAGGTCCAATGAGCAGTTCTTC.

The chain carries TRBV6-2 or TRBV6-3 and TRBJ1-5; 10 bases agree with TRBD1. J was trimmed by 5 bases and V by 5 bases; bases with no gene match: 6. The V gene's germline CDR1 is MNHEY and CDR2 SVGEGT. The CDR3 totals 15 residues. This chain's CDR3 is CASSPGQGRHQPQHF. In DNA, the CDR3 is TGTGCCAGCAGTCCGGGACAGGGGCGGCATCAGCCCCAGCATTTT.

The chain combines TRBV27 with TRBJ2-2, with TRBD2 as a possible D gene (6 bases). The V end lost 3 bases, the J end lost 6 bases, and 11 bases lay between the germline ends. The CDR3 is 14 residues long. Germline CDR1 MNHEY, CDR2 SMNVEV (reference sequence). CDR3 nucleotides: TGTGCCAGCAGTTTGAGGAGGGACGCCGGGGAGCTGTTTTTT. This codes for CASSLRRDAGELFF.

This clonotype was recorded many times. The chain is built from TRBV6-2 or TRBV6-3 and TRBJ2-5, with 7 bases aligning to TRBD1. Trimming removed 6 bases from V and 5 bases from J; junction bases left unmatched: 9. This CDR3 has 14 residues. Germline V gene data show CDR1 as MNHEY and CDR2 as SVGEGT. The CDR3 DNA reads TGTGCCAGCAGGGCATCAGGGGGAGAGGAGACCCAGTACTTC. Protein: CASRASGGEETQYF.

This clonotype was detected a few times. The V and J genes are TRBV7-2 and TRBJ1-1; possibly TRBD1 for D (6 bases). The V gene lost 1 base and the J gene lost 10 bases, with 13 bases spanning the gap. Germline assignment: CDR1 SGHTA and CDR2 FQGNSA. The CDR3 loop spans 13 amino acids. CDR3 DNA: TGTGCCAGCAGCTTAGAAACGGGGGCAACAGCTTTCTTT. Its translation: CASSLETGATAFF.

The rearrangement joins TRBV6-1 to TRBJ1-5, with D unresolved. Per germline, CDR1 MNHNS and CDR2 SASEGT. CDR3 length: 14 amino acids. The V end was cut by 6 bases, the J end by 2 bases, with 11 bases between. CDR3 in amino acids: CASRKWAGNQPQHF. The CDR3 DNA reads TGTGCCAGCAGGAAGTGGGCTGGCAATCAGCCCCAGCATTTT.